These T cell receptor beta chains were read from a single sample in a study of beta chain features in type 1 diabetes. The data were produced by immunoSEQ multiplex PCR, yet TCRdb's version contains in-frame clones alone and is incomplete. The sample yields around 40,000 clones, roughly 70% seen once. Material for sequencing was Tregs from blood. The receptors derive from a woman aged 18-29 years with type 1 diabetes. Both conserved end residues are part of each CDR3. The D gene is left open where the match is weak. Clone sizes are given selectively: once, few, many, or a class where the clone is expanded.

d_gene | j_gene | v_gene | abundance | len | CDR3nt | CDR3aa
NA | TRBJ2-1 | TRBV5-4 | NA | 14 | TGTGCCAGCAGCTCCAGGGGAATAGACAATGAGCAGTTCTTC | CASSSRGIDNEQFF
NA | TRBJ2-7 | TRBV28 | NA | 14 | TGTGCCAGCAGTTTATTGGGCTACTCCTACGAGCAGTACTTC | CASSLLGYSYEQYF
TRBD2 | TRBJ2-1 | TRBV30 | NA | 14 | TGTGCCTCCTATAGCGGGAGCTTGTTGAATGAGCAGTTCTTC | CASYSGSLLNEQFF
TRBD1 | TRBJ2-1 | TRBV9 | NA | 15 | TGTGCCAGCAGCGTAACAGGGGGGCACTACAATGAGCAGTTCTTC | CASSVTGGHYNEQFF
NA | TRBJ1-2 | TRBV20-1 | NA | 8 | TGCAGTGTGGAGGGCTACACCTTC | CSVEGYTF
TRBD2 | TRBJ2-6 | TRBV18 | NA | 20 | TGTGCCAGCGCAAGGGGACTAGCGGGGGTGTCTCTCTCTGGGGCCAACGTCCTGACTTTC | CASARGLAGVSLSGANVLTF
NA | TRBJ1-3 | TRBV18 | NA | 16 | TGTGCCAGCTCACCCCCCTCTTCGCAGGCTGGAAACACCATATATTTT | CASSPPSSQAGNTIYF
NA | TRBJ2-2 | TRBV4-3 | NA | 17 | TGCGCCAGCAGCCAAGGGTTTCGGGATGGTCGTGCCGGGGAGCTGTTTTTT | CASSQGFRDGRAGELFF
TRBD1 | TRBJ2-7 | TRBV11-2 | NA | 15 | TGTGCCAGCAGCGCCGGGACAGGGAATCTCTACGAGCAGTACTTC | CASSAGTGNLYEQYF
NA | TRBJ1-1 | TRBV19 | NA | 15 | TGTGCCAGTCTGGACGGGATAACTCCTACCACTGAAGCTTTCTTT | CASLDGITPTTEAFF
NA | TRBJ2-3 | TRBV2 | NA | 15 | TGTGCCAGCAGTGACAGGGGTAACGCCCCAGATACGCAGTATTTT | CASSDRGNAPDTQYF
NA | TRBJ2-2 | TRBV7-3 | NA | 13 | TGTGCCAGCAGCTTAAAGGGGTCCGGGGAGCTGTTTTTT | CASSLKGSGELFF
TRBD1 | TRBJ2-2 | TRBV5-4 | NA | 16 | TGTGCCAGCAGCTTGGGGCAGGGGGTAGACACCGGGGAGCTGTTTTTT | CASSLGQGVDTGELFF
TRBD2 | TRBJ2-3 | TRBV9 | NA | 17 | TGTGCCAGCAGCGTAGCACCGGCCGGGAGGAGCACAGATACGCAGTATTTT | CASSVAPAGRSTDTQYF
TRBD1 | TRBJ1-4 | TRBV5-1 | NA | 16 | TGCGCCAGCAGCCTGGACAGGCGGCTGACTAATGAAAAACTGTTTTTT | CASSLDRRLTNEKLFF
NA | TRBJ2-1 | TRBV5-1 | NA | 13 | TGCGCCAGCAGCTTGGTCAGCTACAATGAGCAGTTCTTC | CASSLVSYNEQFF
TRBD1 | TRBJ1-5 | TRBV7-6 | NA | 19 | TGTGCCAGCAGCTTAGAGGGACAGGGCGCCCAGTTTCGCAATCAGCCCCAGCATTTT | CASSLEGQGAQFRNQPQHF
NA | TRBJ2-3 | TRBV13 | NA | 15 | TGTGCCAGCAGCCCCCCCGAGTTTAGCACAGATACGCAGTATTTT | CASSPPEFSTDTQYF
NA | TRBJ2-1 | TRBV5-1 | NA | 13 | TGCGCCAGCAGCTTTGAGCGGTACAATGAGCAGTTCTTC | CASSFERYNEQFF
TRBD2 | TRBJ2-2 | TRBV25-1 | NA | 14 | TGTGCCGCTTCGGGACTAGCGGACACCGGGGAGCTGTTTTTT | CAASGLADTGELFF
NA | TRBJ2-1 | TRBV7-9 | few | 15 | TGTGCCAGCAGCCCGGGACGGGGCAGCGGGTGGGAGCAGTTCTTC | CASSPGRGSGWEQFF
NA | TRBJ1-4 | TRBV7-6 | NA | 14 | TGTGCCAGCAGCCTCCGTGCAACTAATGAAAAACTGTTTTTT | CASSLRATNEKLFF
TRBD1 | TRBJ2-5 | TRBV5-6 | NA | 15 | TGTGCCAGCAGTCGGCGGGGGACAGGGAGAGAGACCCAGTACTTC | CASSRRGTGRETQYF
TRBD2 | TRBJ2-7 | TRBV4-3 | NA | 17 | TGCGCCAGCAGCCAGTGGACTAGCGGGAGGGCTACCTACGAGCAGTACTTC | CASSQWTSGRATYEQYF
NA | TRBJ2-5 | TRBV7-6 | NA | 14 | TGTGCCAGCAGCTTAGTTGTTAGCGGAGAGACCCAGTACTTC | CASSLVVSGETQYF
NA | TRBJ2-3 | TRBV14 | once | 12 | TGTGCCAGCAGCCAAGTATCCCATACGCAGTATTTT | CASSQVSHTQYF
NA | TRBJ1-4 | TRBV7-2 | NA | 16 | TGTGCCAGCAGCCCCATTCAGAGGTTGGCTAATGAAAAACTGTTTTTT | CASSPIQRLANEKLFF
TRBD2 | TRBJ2-3 | TRBV10-1 | once | 15 | TGCGCCAGCAGTGAGGGCGGGAGGAGCACAGATACGCAGTATTTT | CASSEGGRSTDTQYF